These T cell receptor beta chains were read from a single sample in a study of CXCR3 chemokines and chemotherapy response in bladder cancer. One entry per CDR3 protein, called by TCRdb with MiXCR from the PCR reads. The sample has about 8,900 distinct CDR3 sequences, 23% seen once. The sample was collected from a patient whose treatment included neoadjuvant chemotherapy. The receptors come from a human donor with bladder cancer that did not respond to neoadjuvant chemotherapy. Both conserved end residues are part of each CDR3. Fields, in order: D gene, clone size, J gene, V gene, CDR3 protein, CDR3 DNA. The D gene is left open where the match is weak. Expanded clones are given a class, and other clones once, few, many or no size at all.

TRBD2	many	TRBJ2-7	TRBV6-5	CASSYGGLGSYEQYF	TGTGCCAGCAGTTACGGAGGACTAGGATCCTACGAGCAGTACTTC
NA	medium-sized	TRBJ2-1	TRBV7-2	CASSLVSIEQFF	TGTGCCAGCAGCTTAGTTTCAATTGAGCAGTTCTTC
TRBD2	many	TRBJ2-1	TRBV14	CASRRTSGDYNEQFF	TGTGCCAGCAGAAGGACTAGCGGGGATTACAATGAGCAGTTCTTC
TRBD1	few	TRBJ1-1	TRBV2	CASSDRPGGTEAFF	TGTGCCAGCAGTGATCGCCCAGGGGGCACTGAAGCTTTCTTT
NA	NA	TRBJ1-1	TRBV20-1	CSAGRGAMSTEAFF	TGCAGTGCTGGACGGGGGGCTATGAGCACTGAAGCTTTCTTT
NA	many	TRBJ1-4	TRBV7-9	CASSSSDNNEKLFF	TGTGCCAGCAGCAGCTCTGATAATAATGAAAAACTGTTTTTT
NA	many	TRBJ2-2	TRBV18	CASSGGPTGELFF	TGTGCCAGCTCGGGCGGCCCCACCGGGGAGCTGTTTTTT
NA	many	TRBJ2-7	TRBV12-3/TRBV12-4	CASSSTRTPPAQQYF	TGTGCCAGCAGTTCCACCAGGACGCCACCCGCACAGCAGTACTTC
NA	many	TRBJ2-2	TRBV7-9	CASSWDIYTGELFF	TGTGCCAGCAGCTGGGACATATACACCGGGGAGCTGTTTTTT
NA	many	TRBJ1-1	TRBV7-3	CASSLDSYTEAFF	TGTGCCAGCAGCCTGGACAGTTACACTGAAGCTTTCTTT
NA	NA	TRBJ1-2	TRBV7-2	CASSFLAGGSYGYTF	TGTGCCAGCAGCTTTCTGGCCGGGGGCAGCTATGGCTACACCTTC
NA	medium-sized	TRBJ1-6	TRBV5-6	CASSDPDRNSPLHF	TGTGCCAGCAGCGATCCAGACAGAAATTCACCCCTCCACTTT
NA	NA	TRBJ1-2	TRBV6-2/TRBV6-3	CASRASGVWDYGYTF	TGTGCCTCTCGCGCTAGCGGGGTTTGGGACTATGGCTACACCTTC
TRBD2	NA	TRBJ2-5	TRBV2	CASSEALRGVGAQYF	TGTGCCAGCAGTGAAGCGCTGCGGGGGGTGGGGGCCCAGTACTTC
NA	NA	TRBJ2-5	TRBV20-1	CSARAMWQGCGETQYF	TGCAGTGCTAGAGCGATGTGGCAGGGATGTGGTGAGACCCAGTACTTC
TRBD1	many	TRBJ2-3	TRBV19	CASAPGQGASDTQYF	TGTGCCAGTGCCCCTGGGCAGGGGGCCTCAGATACGCAGTATTTT
NA	NA	TRBJ2-3	TRBV2	CASSDLLRTDTQYF	TGTGCCAGCAGTGACCTGTTGCGCACAGATACGCAGTATTTT
NA	medium-sized	TRBJ2-3	TRBV7-9	CASSLVGPRADTQYF	TGTGCCAGCAGCTTAGTTGGGCCCAGGGCAGATACGCAGTATTTT
NA	many	TRBJ2-5	TRBV12-3/TRBV12-4	CASSPARVRETQYF	TGTGCCAGCAGTCCGGCCAGGGTACGGGAGACCCAGTACTTC
NA	medium-sized	TRBJ2-1	TRBV7-2	CASSPLSEQFF	TGTGCCAGCAGCCCTCTGAGCGAGCAGTTCTTC
NA	NA	TRBJ2-1	TRBV10-3	CAAASSYNEQFF	TGTGCCGCAGCGAGCTCCTACAATGAGCAGTTCTTC
NA	once	TRBJ2-1	TRBV7-2	CASSRRGANEQFF	TGTGCCAGCAGCCGCAGGGGGGCCAATGAGCAGTTCTTC
NA	few	TRBJ1-2	TRBV9	CASSAQGTYGYTF	TGTGCCAGCAGCGCGCAGGGGACTTATGGCTACACCTTC
NA	NA	TRBJ2-7	TRBV2	CASSLLGVYEQYF	TGTGCCAGCAGTCTACTTGGAGTCTACGAGCAGTACTTC
NA	NA	TRBJ2-2	TRBV6-5	CASSYSRRDISPGSCFF	NA
NA	many	TRBJ1-1	TRBV9	CASSARFSSNTEAFF	TGTGCCAGCAGCGCCCGATTCTCCTCGAACACTGAAGCTTTCTTT
TRBD2	NA	TRBJ2-3	TRBV6-1	CASSLRPGRGGSDTQYF	TGTGCCAGCAGTCTCCGACCAGGGCGGGGGGGCTCGGATACGCAGTATTTT
NA	many	TRBJ2-1	TRBV7-9	CASSLNLYNEQFF	TGTGCCAGCAGCTTAAACCTTTACAATGAGCAGTTCTTC
NA	many	TRBJ2-3	TRBV18	CASSPPSVEAQYF	TGTGCCAGCTCACCACCGTCCGTAGAGGCGCAGTATTTT
NA	NA	TRBJ1-1	TRBV2	CASSGAYAAEAFF	TGTGCCAGCAGTGGGGCCTACGCCGCTGAAGCTTTCTTT
NA	NA	TRBJ1-2	TRBV7-9	CASSLGAGGYTF	TGTGCCAGCAGCTTAGGAGCGGGGGGCTACACCTTC
NA	many	TRBJ2-1	TRBV7-3	CASSPWGGSSYNEQFF	TGTGCCAGCAGCCCGTGGGGGGGCAGCTCCTACAATGAGCAGTTCTTC
TRBD2	few	TRBJ2-1	TRBV20-1	CSARVRRGGNNEQFF	TGCAGTGCTAGAGTACGGCGGGGGGGTAACAATGAGCAGTTCTTC
TRBD2	many	TRBJ2-5	TRBV28	CASSLPLGSGGGGFQETQYF	TGTGCCAGCAGTCTCCCGTTAGGTAGCGGGGGAGGGGGGTTTCAAGAGACCCAGTACTTC
TRBD2	many	TRBJ2-2	TRBV9	CASSVGGEGTGELFF	TGTGCCAGCAGCGTAGGGGGGGAGGGGACCGGGGAGCTGTTTTTT
NA	many	TRBJ2-1	TRBV20-1	CSASNPGKLITDEQFF	TGCAGTGCTAGTAATCCGGGCAAATTGATTACGGATGAGCAGTTCTTC
NA	medium-sized	TRBJ1-5	TRBV6-1	CASSEGRSGYQPQHF	TGTGCCAGCAGTGAAGGCAGGAGTGGTTACCAGCCCCAGCATTTT
TRBD1	medium-sized	TRBJ1-5	TRBV19	CASSFNPGQASYSNQPQHF	TGTGCCAGTAGTTTCAACCCGGGACAGGCTTCATATAGCAATCAGCCCCAGCATTTT
NA	medium-sized	TRBJ2-4	TRBV19	CASSIFQGSKNIQYF	TGTGCCAGTAGTATATTCCAGGGTTCGAAAAACATTCAGTACTTC
NA	many	TRBJ2-5	TRBV18	CASSPAARSETQYF	TGTGCCAGCTCACCCGCGGCCCGGAGTGAGACCCAGTACTTC
NA	medium-sized	TRBJ2-3	TRBV7-2	CASSWGARRGRTDTQYF	TGTGCCAGCAGTTGGGGGGCGAGGCGGGGGCGCACAGATACGCAGTATTTT
TRBD1	medium-sized	TRBJ1-2	TRBV7-2	CASSWPGQGIEGYTF	TGTGCCAGCAGCTGGCCCGGACAGGGGATTGAAGGCTACACCTTC
NA	many	TRBJ2-1	TRBV7-9	CASSVKGRLVAYNEQFF	TGTGCCAGCAGCGTAAAAGGGCGCCTAGTAGCCTACAATGAGCAGTTCTTC
NA	NA	TRBJ1-1	TRBV2	CASSLQGWDTEAFF	TGTGCCAGCAGTCTACAGGGATGGGACACTGAAGCTTTCTTT
TRBD2	many	TRBJ2-5	TRBV5-4	CASSLVIAGQETQYF	TGTGCCAGCAGCTTAGTAATAGCGGGGCAAGAGACCCAGTACTTC
TRBD1	many	TRBJ2-1	TRBV19	CASSGGQGLGDEQFF	TGTGCCAGTAGTGGCGGACAGGGTCTGGGGGATGAGCAGTTCTTC
NA	NA	TRBJ2-1	TRBV29-1	CSVFTSGEQFF	TGCAGCGTTTTCACAAGCGGGGAGCAGTTCTTC
TRBD1	few	TRBJ1-3	TRBV20-1	CSARRTGGSGSGNTIYF	TGCAGTGCCCGCCGGACAGGGGGTTCCGGCTCTGGAAACACCATATATTTT
TRBD1	many	TRBJ2-7	TRBV12-3/TRBV12-4	CASSSTGGEQYF	TGTGCCAGCAGTTCTACAGGGGGCGAGCAGTACTTC
TRBD2	NA	TRBJ2-2	TRBV5-5	CASSLSGANTGELFF	TGTGCCAGCAGCTTGAGCGGGGCTAACACCGGGGAGCTGTTTTTT
NA	many	TRBJ2-7	TRBV7-9	CASSKGTGLGLYEQYF	TGTGCCAGCAGCAAAGGGACGGGTTTGGGTCTGTACGAGCAGTACTTC